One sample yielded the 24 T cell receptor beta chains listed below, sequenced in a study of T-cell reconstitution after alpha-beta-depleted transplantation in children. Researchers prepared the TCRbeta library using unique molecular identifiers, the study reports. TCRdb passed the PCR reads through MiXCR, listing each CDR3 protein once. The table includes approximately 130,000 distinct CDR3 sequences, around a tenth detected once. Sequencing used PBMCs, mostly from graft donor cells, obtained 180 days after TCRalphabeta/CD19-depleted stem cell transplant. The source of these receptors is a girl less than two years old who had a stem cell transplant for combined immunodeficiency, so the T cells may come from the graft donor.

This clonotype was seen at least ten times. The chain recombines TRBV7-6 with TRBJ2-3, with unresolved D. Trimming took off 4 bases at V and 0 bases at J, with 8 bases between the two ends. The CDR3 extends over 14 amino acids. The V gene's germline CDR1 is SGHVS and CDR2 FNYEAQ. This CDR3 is CASSYAPSTDTQYF. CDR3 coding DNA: TGTGCCAGCAGCTATGCTCCTAGCACAGATACGCAGTATTTT.

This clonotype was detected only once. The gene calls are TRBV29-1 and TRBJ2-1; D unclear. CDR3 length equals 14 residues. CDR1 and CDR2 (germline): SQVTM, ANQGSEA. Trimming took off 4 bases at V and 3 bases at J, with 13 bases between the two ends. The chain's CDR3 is CSVGGRTFYNEQFF. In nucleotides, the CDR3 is TGCAGCGTTGGAGGACGGACGTTCTACAATGAGCAGTTCTTC.

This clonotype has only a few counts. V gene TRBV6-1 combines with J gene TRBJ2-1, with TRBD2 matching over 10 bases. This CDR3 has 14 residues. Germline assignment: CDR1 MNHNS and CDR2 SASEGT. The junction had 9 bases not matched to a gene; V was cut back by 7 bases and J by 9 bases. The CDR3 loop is CASTSGLAASEQFF. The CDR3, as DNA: TGTGCCAGCACCTCAGGACTAGCGGCAAGTGAGCAGTTCTTC.

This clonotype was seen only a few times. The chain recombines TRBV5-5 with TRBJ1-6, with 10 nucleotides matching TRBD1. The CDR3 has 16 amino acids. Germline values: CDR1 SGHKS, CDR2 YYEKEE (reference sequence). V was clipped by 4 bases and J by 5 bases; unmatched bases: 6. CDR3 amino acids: CASSAGTGEDNSPLHF. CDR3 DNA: TGTGCCAGCAGCGCCGGGACAGGGGAAGATAATTCACCCCTCCACTTT.

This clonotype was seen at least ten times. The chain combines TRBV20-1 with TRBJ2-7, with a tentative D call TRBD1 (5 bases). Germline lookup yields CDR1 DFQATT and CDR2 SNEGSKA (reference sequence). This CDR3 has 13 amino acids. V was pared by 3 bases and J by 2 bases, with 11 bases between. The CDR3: CSARVTAAYEQYF. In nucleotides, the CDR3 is TGCAGTGCTAGGGTGACAGCCGCCTACGAGCAGTACTTC.

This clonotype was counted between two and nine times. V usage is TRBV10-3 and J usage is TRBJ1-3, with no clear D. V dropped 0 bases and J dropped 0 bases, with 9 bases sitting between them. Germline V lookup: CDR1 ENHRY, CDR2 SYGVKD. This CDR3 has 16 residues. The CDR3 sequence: CAISESFSSSGNTIYF. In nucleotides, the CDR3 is TGTGCCATCAGTGAGTCATTCAGTTCCTCTGGAAACACCATATATTTT.

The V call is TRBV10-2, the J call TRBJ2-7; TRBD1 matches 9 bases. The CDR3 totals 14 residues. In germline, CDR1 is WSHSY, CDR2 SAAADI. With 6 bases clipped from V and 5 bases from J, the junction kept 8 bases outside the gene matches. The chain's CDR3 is CASSDEQGANEQYF. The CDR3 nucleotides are TGCGCCAGCAGCGATGAACAGGGGGCCAACGAGCAGTACTTC.

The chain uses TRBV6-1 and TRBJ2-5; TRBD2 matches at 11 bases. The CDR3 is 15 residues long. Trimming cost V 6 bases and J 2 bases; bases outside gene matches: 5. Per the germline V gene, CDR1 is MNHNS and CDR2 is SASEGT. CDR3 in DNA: TGTGCCAGCAGCTGGACTAGCGGGTCGCAAGAGACCCAGTACTTC. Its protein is CASSWTSGSQETQYF.

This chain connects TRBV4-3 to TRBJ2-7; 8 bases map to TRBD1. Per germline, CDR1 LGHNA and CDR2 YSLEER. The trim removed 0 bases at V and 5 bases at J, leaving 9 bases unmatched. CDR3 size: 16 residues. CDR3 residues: CASSQDLSTGANEQYF. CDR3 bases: TGCGCCAGCAGCCAAGATCTCTCGACAGGGGCTAACGAGCAGTACTTC.

This chain's CDR3 is CATSEIAGQAWGHNEQFF. The CDR3 nucleotides are TGTGCCACCAGTGAAATAGCCGGACAGGCCTGGGGCCACAATGAGCAGTTCTTC. This chain connects TRBV24-1 to TRBJ2-1; 7 nucleotides align to TRBD1. Unmatched junction bases numbered 16, after V lost 4 bases and J lost 5 bases. CDR3 length: 18 residues. Germline CDR1 is KGHDR and CDR2 is SFDVKD.

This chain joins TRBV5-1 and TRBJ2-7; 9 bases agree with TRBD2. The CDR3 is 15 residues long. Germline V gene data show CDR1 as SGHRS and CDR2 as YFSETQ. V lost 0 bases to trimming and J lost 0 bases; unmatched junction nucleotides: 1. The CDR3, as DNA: TGCGCCAGCAGCTTGGCTAGCGGGGCCTCCTACGAGCAGTACTTC. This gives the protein CASSLASGASYEQYF.

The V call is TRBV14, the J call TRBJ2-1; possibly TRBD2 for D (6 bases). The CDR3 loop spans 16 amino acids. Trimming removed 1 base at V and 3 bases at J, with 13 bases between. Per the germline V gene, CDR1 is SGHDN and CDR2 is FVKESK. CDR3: CASSQGEFSGYNEQFF. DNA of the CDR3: TGTGCCAGCAGCCAAGGAGAGTTTAGCGGCTACAATGAGCAGTTCTTC.

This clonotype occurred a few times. CDR3 coding DNA: TGTGCCAGCAGCTTGGCCGGGGGTTTAGATCAGCCCCAGCATTTT. This translates into CASSLAGGLDQPQHF. The V call is TRBV5-6, the J call TRBJ1-5; D perhaps matches TRBD1 (5 bases). This CDR3 region has 15 residues. The V end lost 0 bases, the J end lost 5 bases, and 12 bases lay between the germline ends. CDR1 is SGHDT and CDR2 is YYEEEE in the germline V gene.

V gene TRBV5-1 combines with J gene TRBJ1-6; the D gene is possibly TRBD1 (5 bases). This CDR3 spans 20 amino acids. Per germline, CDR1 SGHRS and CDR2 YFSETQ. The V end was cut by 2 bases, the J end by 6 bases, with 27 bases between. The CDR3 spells CASSFRAAGLMGFSNSPLHF. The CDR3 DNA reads TGCGCCAGCAGCTTCAGGGCAGCGGGATTGATGGGGTTCAGTAATTCACCCCTCCACTTT. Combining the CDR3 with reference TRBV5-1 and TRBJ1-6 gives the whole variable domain KAGVTQTPRYLIKTRGQQVTLSCSPISGHRSVSWYQQTPGQGLQFLFEYFSETQRNKGNFPGRFSGRQFSNSRSEMNVSTLELGDSALYLCASSFRAAGLMGFSNSPLHFGNGTRLTVT.

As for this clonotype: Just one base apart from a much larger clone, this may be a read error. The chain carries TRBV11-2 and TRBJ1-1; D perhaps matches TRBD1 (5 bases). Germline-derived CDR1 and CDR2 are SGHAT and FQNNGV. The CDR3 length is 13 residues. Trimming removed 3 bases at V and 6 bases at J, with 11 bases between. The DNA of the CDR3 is TGTGCCAGCAGCTTTAGGGGTGGTGCTGAAGCTTTCTTT. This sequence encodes CASSFRGGAEAFF.

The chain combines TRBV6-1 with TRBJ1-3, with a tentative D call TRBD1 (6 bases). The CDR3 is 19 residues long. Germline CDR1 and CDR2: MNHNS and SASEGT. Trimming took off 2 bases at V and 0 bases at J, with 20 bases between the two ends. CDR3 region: CASSERFGTPFRSGNTIYF. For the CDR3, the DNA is TGTGCCAGCAGTGAAAGATTCGGGACACCTTTTCGCTCTGGAAACACCATATATTTT.

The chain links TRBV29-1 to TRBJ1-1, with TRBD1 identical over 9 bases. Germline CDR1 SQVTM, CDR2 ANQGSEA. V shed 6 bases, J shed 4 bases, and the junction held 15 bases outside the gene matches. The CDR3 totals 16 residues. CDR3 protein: CSVVNPIRDRATEAFF. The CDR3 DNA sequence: TGCAGCGTGGTGAACCCGATACGGGACAGGGCCACTGAAGCTTTCTTT.

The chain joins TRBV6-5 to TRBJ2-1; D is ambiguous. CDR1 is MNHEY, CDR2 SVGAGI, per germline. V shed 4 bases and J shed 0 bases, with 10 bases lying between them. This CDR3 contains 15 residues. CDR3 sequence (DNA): TGTGCCAGCAGTTCCGGGCGGCCCTCCTACAATGAGCAGTTCTTC. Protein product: CASSSGRPSYNEQFF.

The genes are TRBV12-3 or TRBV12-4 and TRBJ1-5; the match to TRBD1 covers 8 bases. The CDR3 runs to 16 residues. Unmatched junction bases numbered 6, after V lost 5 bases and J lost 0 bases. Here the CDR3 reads CASSSYRGYSNQPQHF. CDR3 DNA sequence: TGTGCCAGCAGTAGCTACAGGGGGTATAGCAATCAGCCCCAGCATTTT.

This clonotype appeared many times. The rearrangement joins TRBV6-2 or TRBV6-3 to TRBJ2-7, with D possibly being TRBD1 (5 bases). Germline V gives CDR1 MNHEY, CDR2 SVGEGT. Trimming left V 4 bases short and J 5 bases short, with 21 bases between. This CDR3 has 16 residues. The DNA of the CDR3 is TGTGCCAGCAGTTTCCCGATCCGCAGGGTCTGGAACGAGCAGTACTTC. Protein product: CASSFPIRRVWNEQYF.

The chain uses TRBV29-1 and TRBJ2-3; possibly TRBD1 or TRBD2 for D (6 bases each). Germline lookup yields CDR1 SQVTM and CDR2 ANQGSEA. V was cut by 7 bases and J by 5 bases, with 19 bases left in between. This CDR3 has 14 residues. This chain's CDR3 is CSGRRRGEGDTQYF. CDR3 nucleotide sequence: TGCAGCGGCCGTAGAAGGGGGGAAGGAGATACGCAGTATTTT.

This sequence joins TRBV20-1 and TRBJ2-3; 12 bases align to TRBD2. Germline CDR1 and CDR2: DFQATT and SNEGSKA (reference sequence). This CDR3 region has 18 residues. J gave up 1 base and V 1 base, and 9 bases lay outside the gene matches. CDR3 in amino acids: CSARVTSGRLRGTDTQYF. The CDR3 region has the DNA TGCAGTGCTAGAGTGACTAGCGGGAGACTCCGGGGCACAGATACGCAGTATTTT.

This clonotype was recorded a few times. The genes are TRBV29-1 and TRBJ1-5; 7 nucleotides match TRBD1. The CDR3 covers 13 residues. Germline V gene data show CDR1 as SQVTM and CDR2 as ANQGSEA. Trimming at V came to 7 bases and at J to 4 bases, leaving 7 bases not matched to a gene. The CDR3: CSASTGRNQPQHF. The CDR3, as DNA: TGCAGCGCCTCGACAGGGCGGAATCAGCCCCAGCATTTT.

The CDR3 spells CAISRRDRGVPADTQYF. In nucleotides, the CDR3 is TGTGCCATTAGCCGCAGGGACAGGGGGGTTCCGGCAGATACGCAGTATTTT. The chain joins TRBV19 to TRBJ2-3, with 11 bases identical to TRBD1. Germline-derived CDR1 and CDR2 are LNHDA and SQIVND (reference sequence). The CDR3 is 17 residues long. V lost 10 bases and J lost 4; bases outside the gene matches: 16.